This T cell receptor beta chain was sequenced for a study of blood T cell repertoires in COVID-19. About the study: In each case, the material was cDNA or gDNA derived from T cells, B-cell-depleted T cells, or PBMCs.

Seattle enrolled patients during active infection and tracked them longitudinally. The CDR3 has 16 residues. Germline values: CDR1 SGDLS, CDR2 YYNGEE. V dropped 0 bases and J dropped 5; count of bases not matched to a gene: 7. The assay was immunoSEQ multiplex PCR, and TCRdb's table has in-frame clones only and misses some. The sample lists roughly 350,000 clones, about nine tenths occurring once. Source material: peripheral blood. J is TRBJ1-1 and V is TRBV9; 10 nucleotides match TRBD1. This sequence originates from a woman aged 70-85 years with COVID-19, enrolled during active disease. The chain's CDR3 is CASSVARDRGGTEAFF. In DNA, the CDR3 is TGTGCCAGCAGCGTAGCTAGGGACAGGGGAGGGACTGAAGCTTTCTTT.